Listed below are T cell receptor beta chains from one sample, sequenced in a study of CD8 T cells in Susac syndrome. TCRdb redid the calling of the immunoSEQ multiplex PCR reads with MiXCR, one entry per CDR3 protein. The sample shows more than 200,000 distinct CDR3 sequences, over 85% of them seen only once. Sequenced input: CD4+ T cells from PBMCs. Receptor source: a human donor with multiple sclerosis. Each CDR3 is given with its conserved first and last residue. D genes are given only for firm matches. Some rows have no size entry. The others give once, few or many, or a class for an expanded clone.

TRBD1 19 TRBJ2-6 NA TRBV4-1 CASSQGLRDSSLGANVLTF TGCGCCAGCAGCCAAGGCCTCCGGGACAGTAGTCTGGGGGCCAACGTCCTGACTTTC
TRBD1 15 TRBJ2-5 NA TRBV15 CATSSPRQGQETQYF TGTGCCACCAGCAGCCCCCGACAGGGACAAGAGACCCAGTACTTC
TRBD2 15 TRBJ2-1 NA TRBV20-1 CSATPSGSAYNEQFF TGCAGTGCTACACCAAGCGGGAGTGCCTACAATGAGCAGTTCTTC
NA 13 TRBJ2-4 NA TRBV11-2 CASSPNGKNIQYF TGTGCCAGCAGCCCGAACGGGAAAAACATTCAGTACTTC
NA 14 TRBJ2-4 NA TRBV3-1 CASSPKGIKNIQYF TGTGCCAGCAGCCCCAAGGGGATTAAAAACATTCAGTACTTC
TRBD2 16 TRBJ2-5 NA TRBV10-3 CAISELAGSLEETQYF TGTGCCATCAGTGAGCTAGCGGGTTCGTTGGAAGAGACCCAGTACTTC
TRBD1 14 TRBJ2-7 NA TRBV18 CASSPTGIDYEQYF TGTGCCAGCTCACCGACAGGGATAGACTACGAGCAGTACTTC
TRBD2 21 TRBJ2-1 NA TRBV7-7 CASSSKPPRYTSDWEDNEQFF TGTGCTAGCAGCTCAAAACCCCCCAGGTACACTAGCGATTGGGAGGACAATGAGCAGTTCTTC
NA 17 TRBJ1-4 NA TRBV15 CATSRVAPWGIGEKLFF TGTGCCACCAGCAGAGTCGCGCCCTGGGGCATCGGTGAAAAACTGTTTTTT
TRBD1 14 TRBJ1-1 NA TRBV11-1 CASSFLGGDTEAFF TGTGCCAGCAGCTTTTTAGGGGGCGACACTGAAGCTTTCTTT
TRBD1 13 TRBJ2-5 NA TRBV29-1 CSGRQGGSETQYF TGCAGCGGGAGACAGGGGGGGTCAGAGACCCAGTACTTC
NA 13 TRBJ2-1 NA TRBV5-4 CASSSGAGGAWFF TGTGCCAGCAGCTCGGGAGCAGGGGGGGCGTGGTTCTTC
TRBD1 14 TRBJ2-7 NA TRBV16 CASSQWDSYHEQYF TGTGCCAGCAGCCAATGGGACAGCTACCACGAGCAGTACTTC
NA 15 TRBJ2-1 NA TRBV27 CASSLVGGSYNEQFF TGTGCCAGCAGTTTGGTGGGGGGCTCCTACAATGAGCAGTTCTTC
TRBD2 15 TRBJ2-1 NA TRBV5-1 CASSVLAGGANEQFF TGCGCCAGCAGCGTACTAGCGGGGGGTGCCAATGAGCAGTTCTTC
TRBD1 13 TRBJ2-3 NA TRBV7-3 CASSLGSGTGSYF TGTGCCAGCAGCTTAGGAAGTGGGACAGGGTCCTATTTT
NA 15 TRBJ1-3 NA TRBV6-5 CASSYLAGAGNTIYF TGTGCCAGCAGTTACTTGGCCGGAGCCGGAAACACCATATATTTT
NA 14 TRBJ2-3 NA TRBV3-1 CASSQDPLQPTQYF TGTGCCAGCAGCCAAGACCCCCTGCAGCCTACGCAGTATTTT
NA 11 TRBJ2-2 NA TRBV18 CASLDVGELFF TGTGCCAGCTTGGACGTGGGGGAGCTGTTTTTT
NA 13 TRBJ1-1 NA TRBV29-1 CSVDGTARPEAFF TGCAGCGTTGACGGGACGGCCCGGCCTGAAGCTTTCTTT
NA 11 TRBJ1-6 NA TRBV20-1 CSARAGSPLHF TGCAGTGCTAGAGCGGGTTCACCCCTCCACTTT
NA 15 TRBJ2-1 NA TRBV11-2 CASRLEKSSYNEQFF TGTGCCAGCAGACTCGAAAAGAGCTCCTACAATGAGCAGTTCTTC
NA 13 TRBJ1-2 NA TRBV10-3 CATDRTVGGGYTF TGTGCCACCGATCGGACAGTTGGGGGTGGCTACACCTTC
NA 14 TRBJ1-2 NA TRBV7-3 CASSSGQKVRGYTF TGTGCCAGCAGCTCGGGACAAAAGGTCCGGGGCTACACCTTC
NA 12 TRBJ1-4 NA TRBV30 CASRLINEKLFF TGTGCCAGCCGACTTATTAATGAAAAACTGTTTTTT
NA 11 TRBJ2-1 NA TRBV6-4 CASSDSTEQFF TGTGCCAGCAGTGACTCGACCGAGCAGTTCTTC
NA 16 TRBJ2-1 NA TRBV24-1 CATSVSGSSSYNEQFF TGTGCCACCAGTGTGTCGGGGAGTAGCTCCTACAATGAGCAGTTCTTC
NA 13 TRBJ2-1 NA TRBV19 CASSISSYNEQFF TGTGCCAGTAGTATAAGTTCTTACAATGAGCAGTTCTTC
NA 13 TRBJ2-3 few TRBV24-1 CATSDAGVDTQYF TGTGCCACCAGTGATGCAGGTGTGGATACGCAGTATTTT
NA 12 TRBJ1-2 NA TRBV29-1 CSGRDTNYGYTF TGCAGCGGCCGGGACACTAACTATGGCTACACCTTC
NA 14 TRBJ1-6 NA TRBV5-1 CASSLAGVRSPLHF TGCGCCAGCAGCTTGGCGGGGGTTAGGTCACCCCTCCACTTT
TRBD1 16 TRBJ2-5 NA TRBV7-6 CASSLGQGAGQETQYF TGTGCCAGCAGCTTAGGGCAGGGGGCAGGTCAAGAGACCCAGTACTTC
NA 16 TRBJ2-2 NA TRBV18 CASSPRAASNTGELFF TGTGCCAGCTCACCCCGAGCAGCCTCGAACACCGGGGAGCTGTTTTTT
NA 15 TRBJ2-3 NA TRBV24-1 CATSDRPRGEDTQYF TGTGCCACCAGTGATCGACCAAGGGGGGAGGATACGCAGTATTTT
TRBD2 18 TRBJ2-5 NA TRBV9 CASSVAPSGRTHQETQYF TGTGCCAGCAGCGTAGCTCCTAGCGGGAGGACCCACCAAGAGACCCAGTACTTC
NA 14 TRBJ2-1 NA TRBV4-1 CASSQVGPTNEQFF TGCGCCAGCAGCCAAGTAGGACCAACCAATGAGCAGTTCTTC
TRBD1 15 TRBJ2-2 NA TRBV28 CASSSRTGLSGELFF TGTGCCAGCAGCTCCAGGACAGGGCTATCCGGGGAGCTGTTTTTT
NA 11 TRBJ1-2 NA TRBV29-1 CSVLTGANSTF TGCAGCGTATTAACGGGAGCGAATTCTACTTTC
TRBD2 14 TRBJ2-5 once TRBV29-1 CSVVGTSVQETQYF TGCAGCGTTGTAGGAACTAGCGTTCAAGAGACCCAGTACTTC
TRBD1 15 TRBJ1-1 NA TRBV9 CASSEGTGLNTEAFF TGTGCCAGCAGCGAAGGGACAGGATTGAACACTGAAGCTTTCTTT
NA 12 TRBJ2-7 NA TRBV19 CASSSGLAEQYF TGTGCCAGTAGTTCGGGGTTGGCCGAGCAGTACTTC